One sample yielded the 27 T cell receptor beta chains listed below, sequenced in a study of human T cells and chemical hapten exposure. Time point defined: patch test 1, 2 weeks after DPC sensitization. This sample's treatment: therapeutic diphenylcyclopropenone sensitization with weekly scalp DPC. TCRdb recomputed calls from the RACE reads with MiXCR, one row per CDR3 protein. The sample lists about 360,000 distinct CDR3 sequences, around 7% seen once, with around 8.2% in the top ten. Sequencing used whole blood, obtained in connection with sensitization to the hapten diphenylcyclopropenone (DPC). These receptors were taken from a woman aged 18-35 years with alopecia areata. Some clones in this sample may be carry-over from other donors' samples.

This clonotype was seen a handful of times. The rearrangement uses TRBV19 and TRBJ2-5; TRBD2 agrees at 9 bases. The CDR3 consists of 16 residues. Looked up from germline, CDR1 is LNHDA and CDR2 is SQIVND (reference sequence). The J segment lost 5 bases and the V segment lost 4 bases, leaving 11 bases of the junction unmatched. Written as DNA, the CDR3 is TGTGCCAGTAGTACGTGGGAGACTAGCGGAGCGGAGACCCAGTACTTC. Amino acid sequence: CASSTWETSGAETQYF.

This clonotype showed up many times. J is TRBJ1-6 and V is TRBV7-3; 7 bases are a match to TRBD1. CDR1 and CDR2 from the germline V gene are SGHTA and FQGTGA. The CDR3 is made up of 15 amino acids. V shed 5 bases and J 7 bases; nucleotides not matched to a gene: 8. CDR3 region: CASSARTGSNSPLHF. The CDR3 coding sequence is TGTGCCAGCAGCGCACGGACAGGAAGCAATTCACCCCTCCACTTT.

The V and J genes are TRBV29-1 and TRBJ1-6; tentative D call: TRBD1 (6 bases). This CDR3 contains 14 residues. Germline V gene sequence: CDR1 SQVTM, CDR2 ANQGSEA. The V and J ends lost 5 bases and 10 bases respectively, with 18 bases between them. The CDR3 DNA sequence: TGCAGCGTTCCCGAGGGGGGCGCCAGGTCACCCCTCCACTTT. This encodes CSVPEGGARSPLHF.

The sample holds many counts of this clonotype. The chain combines TRBV4-2 with TRBJ2-7; tentative D call: TRBD1 (5 bases). Trimming stripped 0 bases from V and 3 bases from J, with 18 bases between. Germline CDR1 reads LGHNA; CDR2 reads YNFKEQ. The CDR3 spans 17 residues. The CDR3 DNA follows: TGTGCCAGCAGCCAAGATACCGACAGTGGACGTCGCTACGAGCAGTACTTC. Translating gives CASSQDTDSGRRYEQYF.

The chain combines TRBV7-9 with TRBJ1-1, with D possibly being TRBD1 (5 bases). The germline V gene encodes CDR1 SEHNR and CDR2 FQNEAQ (reference sequence). The CDR3 extends over 17 amino acids. Trimming took 4 bases from V and 3 from J, leaving 21 bases between them. CDR3 sequence reads: CASSSHLTGNLDTEAFF. CDR3 nucleotide sequence: TGTGCCAGCAGCTCCCACCTCACAGGTAACCTGGACACTGAAGCTTTCTTT.

This clonotype showed up many times. The chain links TRBV5-4 to TRBJ2-3; no clear D. The V gene's germline CDR1 is SGHNT and CDR2 YYREEE (reference sequence). There are 18 residues in the CDR3. V gave up 4 bases and J gave up 2 bases, with 23 bases separating them. The CDR3 sequence is CASSDRVRTAYSTDTQYF. CDR3 DNA: TGTGCCAGCAGCGACCGGGTTCGAACTGCTTATTCCACAGATACGCAGTATTTT.

The J gene is TRBJ1-4, the V gene TRBV5-1; D remains unclear. The CDR3 totals 17 residues. Germline-derived CDR1 and CDR2 are SGHRS and YFSETQ. Deletions cut 1 base from V and 0 bases from J, with 13 bases between. The CDR3 protein is CASSLPQATATNEKLFF. In DNA, the CDR3 is TGCGCCAGCAGCTTGCCCCAGGCTACGGCAACTAATGAAAAACTGTTTTTT.

This clonotype was recorded many times. Here the CDR3 DNA reads TGTGCCAGCGATAGGGGAACCCTAGCGGTCACCACAGATACGCAGTATTTT. Amino acids: CASDRGTLAVTTDTQYF. This chain uses TRBV6-6 with TRBJ2-3; TRBD2 agrees at 7 bases. This CDR3 region has 17 residues. Germline V lookup: CDR1 MNHNY, CDR2 SVGAGI (reference sequence). The J segment lost 2 bases and the V segment lost 8 bases, leaving 16 bases of the junction unmatched.

The chain uses TRBV3-1 and TRBJ2-3; 8 bases align to TRBD2. CDR1 LGHDT and CDR2 YNNKEL come from the germline V gene (reference sequence). V lost 4 bases to trimming and J lost 3 bases; unmatched junction nucleotides: 3. The CDR3 sequence is 14 residues long. The CDR3 reads CASSRGGCTDTQYF. The CDR3, as DNA: TGTGCCAGCAGCCGCGGGGGGTGTACAGATACGCAGTATTTT.

In this sample, this clonotype turned up a few times. This chain uses TRBV4-2 with TRBJ1-6; D remains ambiguous. Germline values: CDR1 LGHNA, CDR2 YNFKEQ. V dropped 0 bases and J dropped 10 bases, with 19 bases sitting between them. CDR3 size: 17 residues. This CDR3 is CASSQEREGRFESPLHF. The CDR3 DNA reads TGTGCCAGCAGCCAAGAGAGGGAAGGAAGGTTTGAATCACCCCTCCACTTT.

In this sample, this clonotype turned up a few times. The chain carries TRBV27 and TRBJ1-5; no clear D. From germline, CDR1 is MNHEY and CDR2 SMNVEV (reference sequence). The CDR3 has 13 amino acids. Trimming took 5 bases from V and 7 from J, leaving 12 bases between them. The CDR3 loop reads CASSGKVRQPQHF. CDR3 DNA sequence: TGTGCCAGCAGTGGGAAGGTGAGGCAGCCCCAGCATTTT.

The sample holds many counts of this clonotype. V is TRBV12-3 or TRBV12-4 and J is TRBJ1-5, with D possibly being TRBD1 (6 bases). This CDR3 region has 13 residues. The V gene lost 5 bases and the J gene lost 3 bases, with 8 bases spanning the gap. CDR3 sequence reads: CASSRDTNQPQHF. CDR3 in DNA: TGTGCCAGCAGTCGGGACACCAATCAGCCCCAGCATTTT.

This clonotype was seen only a few times. V gene TRBV14 combines with J gene TRBJ1-6; 7 positions match TRBD1. This CDR3 spans 14 amino acids. After removal of 2 bases from V and 9 bases from J, the junction contained 4 bases not matched to a gene. Looked up from germline, CDR1 is SGHDN and CDR2 is FVKESK. CDR3 amino acids: CASSQWDSRSPLHF. The CDR3 nucleotides read TGTGCCAGCAGCCAATGGGACAGTCGTTCACCCCTCCACTTT.

V usage is TRBV4-2 and J usage is TRBJ2-3, with D unresolved. The CDR3 spans 14 residues. The V gene's germline CDR1 is LGHNA and CDR2 YNFKEQ. V lost 0 bases, J lost 3 bases, and 7 bases lay in between. In DNA form, the CDR3 reads TGTGCCAGCAGCCAAGATATAGGGACAGATACGCAGTATTTT. It specifies CASSQDIGTDTQYF.

In this sample, this clonotype turned up many times. The chain has TRBV25-1 and TRBJ1-6, with 8 nucleotides matching TRBD1. This CDR3 contains 18 residues. The J segment lost 0 bases and the V segment lost 7 bases, leaving 11 bases of the junction unmatched. CDR1 is MGHDK, CDR2 SYGVNS, per germline. The CDR3 DNA follows: TGTGCCAGCATCACCCCGGGACAGGCTAGCTCCTATAATTCACCCCTCCACTTT. This codes for CASITPGQASSYNSPLHF.

This clonotype was found a few times. The chain combines TRBV5-5 with TRBJ2-7; 12 bases align to TRBD2. Germline CDR1 is SGHKS and CDR2 is YYEKEE (reference sequence). The CDR3 consists of 17 residues. V lost 5 bases and J lost 3; bases outside the gene matches: 12. CDR3 bases: TGTGCCAGCAGTCGTAGGTCCGGACTAGCGGGAAGCTACGAGCAGTACTTC. Its protein is CASSRRSGLAGSYEQYF.

The sample holds a few counts of this clonotype. The chain recombines TRBV12-3 or TRBV12-4 with TRBJ2-2, with D perhaps matching TRBD1 (6 bases). This CDR3 region has 17 residues. V was trimmed by 3 bases and J by 0 bases, leaving 14 bases between them. DNA of the CDR3: TGTGCCAGCAGTTTTAGGACAGCACACTCGAACACCGGGGAGCTGTTTTTT. Residues: CASSFRTAHSNTGELFF.

This clonotype came up a few times. This chain connects TRBV5-1 to TRBJ2-2; tentatively, D is TRBD2 (5 bases). Trimming stripped 0 bases from V and 5 bases from J, with 11 bases between. CDR1 and CDR2 (germline): SGHRS, YFSETQ. The CDR3 consists of 15 residues. CDR3 coding DNA: TGCGCCAGCAGCTTGGGGGAGACCAGAACCGGGGAGCTGTTTTTT. This translates into CASSLGETRTGELFF.

The J gene is TRBJ2-3, the V gene TRBV7-9; 14 bases align to TRBD2. The J segment lost 6 bases and the V segment lost 4 bases, leaving 12 bases of the junction unmatched. Germline CDR1 SEHNR, CDR2 FQNEAQ (reference sequence). The CDR3 totals 18 residues. For the CDR3, the DNA is TGTGCCAGCAGCTCTCTTTTGACTAGCGGGGGGGTTTTGGATACGCAGTATTTT. It is translated as CASSSLLTSGGVLDTQYF.

This clonotype was seen ten or more times. J is TRBJ2-2 and V is TRBV12-3 or TRBV12-4, with D hard to call. There are 15 residues in the CDR3. The ends were cut back, 2 bases at V and 3 bases at J, with 10 bases in the middle. For the CDR3, the DNA is TGTGCCAGCAGTTTATACCAACGTGACACCGGGGAGCTGTTTTTT. The encoded protein is CASSLYQRDTGELFF.

V and J are TRBV7-4 and TRBJ1-6; TRBD1 is a possible D gene (5 bases). The CDR3 covers 14 residues. Germline V CDR1 and CDR2: SGHVT, SQSDAQ. V was shortened by 5 bases and J by 7 bases, with 12 bases between the two germline ends. The CDR3 loop reads CASSPWDRNSPLHF. The CDR3 coding sequence is TGTGCCAGCAGCCCCTGGGACCGAAATTCACCCCTCCACTTT. Filled out from reference TRBV7-4 and TRBJ1-6, the complete variable domain reads GAGVSQSPRYKVAKRGRDVALRCDSISGHVTLYWYRQTLGQGSEVLTYSQSDAQRDKSGRPSGRFSAERPERSVSTLKIQRTEQGDSAVYLCASSPWDRNSPLHFGNGTRLTVT.

This chain joins TRBV7-8 and TRBJ2-3; 12 bases line up with TRBD2. Germline CDR1 is SGHVS and CDR2 is FQNEAQ. The junction had 6 bases not matched to a gene; V was cut back by 4 bases and J by 4 bases. The CDR3 length is 16 residues. CDR3 bases: TGTGCCAGCAGCTCAATTCTAGCGGGGGGGCCAGATACGCAGTATTTT. This codes for CASSSILAGGPDTQYF.

This chain links TRBV4-3 with TRBJ1-2; D is unresolved. The CDR3 runs to 13 residues. Trimming shortened V by 6 bases and J by 2 bases, and 10 bases separated the two germline ends. Germline loops: CDR1 LGHNA, CDR2 YSLEER. The CDR3 DNA reads TGCGCCAGCAGAGGGTATGGCAACTATGGCTACACCTTC. It translates to CASRGYGNYGYTF.

In its sample, this clonotype was seen many times. The chain employs TRBV12-3 or TRBV12-4 and TRBJ2-3; D tentatively fits TRBD1 or TRBD2 (6 bases each). This CDR3 has 16 residues. V was trimmed by 4 bases and J by 0 bases, leaving 14 bases between them. CDR3 DNA: TGTGCCAGCAGTTCCAAGGGGGGCTGGAGCACAGATACGCAGTATTTT. Its translation: CASSSKGGWSTDTQYF.

This clonotype was picked up many times. The chain recombines TRBV6-6 with TRBJ2-3; D remains ambiguous. Germline V lookup: CDR1 MNHNY, CDR2 SVGAGI (reference sequence). This CDR3 contains 12 residues. The ends were cut back, 0 bases at V and 6 bases at J, with 4 bases in the middle. The CDR3 region is CASSYSYDTQYF. CDR3 DNA: TGTGCCAGCAGTTACTCGTATGATACGCAGTATTTT.

V and J are TRBV10-3 and TRBJ2-3; TRBD1 might be the D (6 bases). Germline lookup yields CDR1 ENHRY and CDR2 SYGVKD. This CDR3 has 14 amino acids. Trimming took off 5 bases at V and 0 bases at J, with 9 bases between the two ends. CDR3 bases: TGTGCCATCAGTTGGACAGCCAGCACAGATACGCAGTATTTT. Amino acid sequence: CAISWTASTDTQYF.

This clonotype was observed many times. This chain links TRBV28 with TRBJ1-3; unclear D gene. Trimming stripped 4 bases from V and 0 bases from J, with 19 bases between. Germline values: CDR1 MDHEN, CDR2 SYDVKM. The CDR3 consists of 18 residues. The CDR3 DNA reads as TGTGCCAGCAGTTATTCCTCCCTAGACATTTACTCTGGAAACACCATATATTTT. Encoded protein: CASSYSSLDIYSGNTIYF.